This T cell receptor (beta chain) comes out of a study of radiotherapy plus CTLA-4 blockade in lung cancer. Study-wide context: Objective responses were seen in over 15% of patients, disease control in roughly 30%. Study observations and caveats: Interferon-beta and early blood T cell clone dynamics reportedly predicted response best.

The method was immunoSEQ multiplex PCR; TCRdb's version includes in-frame clones alone and lacks a portion of them. This sample carries 110,000 or so clones, more than 65% of them seen once, and the ten largest clones take about 5%. The CDR3 length is 12 residues. Germline CDR1 reads SEHNR; CDR2 reads FQNEAQ (reference sequence). Concerning this clone: The antigen is not known.

Here the sequenced sample was peripheral blood, taken from a patient treated with radiotherapy plus ipilimumab. V and J are TRBV7-9 and TRBJ2-5; D unresolved. The J call may be mistaken, given a closer DNA end match to TRBJ2-7. This clonotype originated in a human donor with non-small cell lung cancer who had a partial response to radiotherapy plus ipilimumab. CDR3 sequence: CASSYESYEQYF. The CDR3 DNA sequence: TGTGCCAGCAGCTACGAGTCCTACGAGCAGTACTTC.